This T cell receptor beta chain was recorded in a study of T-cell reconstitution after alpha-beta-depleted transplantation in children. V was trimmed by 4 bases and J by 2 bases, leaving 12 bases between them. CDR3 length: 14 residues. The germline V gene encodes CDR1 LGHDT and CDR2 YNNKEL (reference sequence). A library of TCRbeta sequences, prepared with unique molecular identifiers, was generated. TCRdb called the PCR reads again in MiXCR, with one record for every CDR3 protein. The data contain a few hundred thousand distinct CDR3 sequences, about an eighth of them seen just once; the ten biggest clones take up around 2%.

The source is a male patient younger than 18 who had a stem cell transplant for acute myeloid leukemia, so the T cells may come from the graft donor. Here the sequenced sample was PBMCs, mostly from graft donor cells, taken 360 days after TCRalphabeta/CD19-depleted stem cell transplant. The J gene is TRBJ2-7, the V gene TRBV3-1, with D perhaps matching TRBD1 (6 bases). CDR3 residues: CASSLTTGPYEQYF. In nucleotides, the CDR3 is TGTGCCAGCAGCCTTACGACAGGCCCCTACGAGCAGTACTTC.